This T cell receptor beta chain was recovered during a study of identical twins. Findings of the study overall: Twins showed weaker excess sharing in their beta out-of-frame sequences. For zero-insertion analyses, partial confounding could come from invariant MAIT and iNKT cells. The same donors were not followed; conclusions instead depended on cross-sectional statistical analysis.

V shed 6 bases and J shed 8 bases, with 20 bases lying between them. The CDR3 is made up of 15 amino acids. There were only healthy Caucasians among the donors. With regard to this clonotype: As yet, its antigen is unknown.

TCRdb passed the 5' RACE reads through MiXCR, listing each CDR3 protein once. The sample consists of 1.5 million to 2 million distinct CDR3 sequences, about 32% of them appearing once. The clonotype comes from a newborn girl in good health. The sequenced sample was cord blood. The gene calls are TRBV12-3 or TRBV12-4 and TRBJ2-1, with D maybe TRBD2 (6 bases). CDR3 nucleotides: TGTGCCAGCAGCTCACCCGGGAGTAAAGTCGATGAGCAGTTCTTC. Its translation: CASSSPGSKVDEQFF.